The 15 T cell receptor beta chains presented below share a single source sample, sequenced in a study of response to subunit inactivated influenza vaccine. TCRdb independently ran MiXCR on the RT-PCR reads; one entry per CDR3 protein. Of around 200,000 distinct CDR3 sequences in the sample, roughly 8.7% were seen once. This specimen was non-naive T cells sorted from PBMCs, taken on the day of vaccination. The receptors here all came from a man in his fifties or sixties who received an inactivated influenza vaccine.

The rearrangement uses TRBV10-3 and TRBJ2-1, with D possibly TRBD2 on 7 matching bases. This CDR3 is built from 16 residues. The V end lost 0 bases, the J end lost 3 bases, and 12 bases lay between the germline ends. Per the germline V gene, CDR1 is ENHRY and CDR2 is SYGVKD. The CDR3 region is CAISESSGGRYNEQFF. Here the CDR3 DNA reads TGTGCCATCAGTGAGTCATCCGGGGGGCGCTACAATGAGCAGTTCTTC.

The CDR3 is CASSFSDANTGELFF. The CDR3 bases are TGTGCCAGCAGCTTCTCAGACGCGAACACCGGGGAGCTGTTTTTT. The chain uses TRBV5-5 and TRBJ2-2; D gene ambiguous. Trimming cost V 2 bases and J 0 bases, with 8 bases left between them. This CDR3 is built from 15 residues. Germline loops: CDR1 SGHKS, CDR2 YYEKEE (reference sequence).

This clonotype was recorded at least ten times. This sequence joins TRBV7-2 and TRBJ2-5; a weak D match, TRBD1 (6 bases). Germline loops: CDR1 SGHTA, CDR2 FQGNSA. This CDR3 is built from 15 residues. V lost 5 bases and J lost 2, with 15 bases in between. This chain's CDR3 is CASSTTGQLQETQYF. CDR3 in DNA: TGTGCCAGCAGCACGACAGGACAACTTCAAGAGACCCAGTACTTC. Using reference TRBV7-2 and TRBJ2-5 for the parts outside the CDR3, the full variable domain is GAGVSQSPSNKVTEKGKDVELRCDPISGHTALYWYRQSLGQGLEFLIYFQGNSAPDKSGLPSDRFSAERTGGSVSTLTIQRTQQEDSAVYLCASSTTGQLQETQYFGPGTRLLVL.

This clonotype was seen many times. The chain couples TRBV10-3 to TRBJ2-3; TRBD1 matches at 7 bases. Germline trimming cut 6 bases from V and 3 bases from J; bases unmatched to any gene: 0. CDR1 ENHRY and CDR2 SYGVKD come from the germline V gene. This CDR3 has 12 residues. The CDR3 protein is CAIRDRTDTQYF. The CDR3 nucleotides are TGTGCCATCAGGGACAGGACAGATACGCAGTATTTT.

This clonotype was picked up many times. This rearrangement joins TRBV12-3 or TRBV12-4 to TRBJ1-6; tentative D call: TRBD1 (6 bases). There are 15 residues in the CDR3. Trimming took off 5 bases at V and 6 bases at J, with 14 bases between the two ends. This chain's CDR3 is CASSISTGVNSPLHF. DNA of the CDR3: TGTGCCAGCAGTATATCGACAGGAGTTAATTCACCCCTCCACTTT.

V gene TRBV12-3 or TRBV12-4 combines with J gene TRBJ1-5, with D possibly being TRBD1 (5 bases). V shed 6 bases and J shed 1 base, with 13 bases lying between them. This CDR3 spans 15 amino acids. CDR3 sequence (DNA): TGTGCCAGCAGCACGGCATGGGACAGCAATCAGCCCCAGCATTTT. It encodes CASSTAWDSNQPQHF.

V gene TRBV5-6 combines with J gene TRBJ2-7, with a tentative D call TRBD2 (6 bases). Trimming took off 2 bases at V and 6 bases at J, with 18 bases between the two ends. Germline CDR1 reads SGHDT; CDR2 reads YYEEEE. The CDR3 loop spans 15 amino acids. The CDR3 protein is CASSFVGGGNSEQYF. CDR3 nucleotide sequence: TGTGCCAGCAGCTTCGTCGGGGGTGGGAACAGCGAGCAGTACTTC.

This clonotype has a count of ten or more. The chain joins TRBV24-1 to TRBJ2-1, with no clear D. This CDR3 spans 11 amino acids. Germline lookup yields CDR1 KGHDR and CDR2 SFDVKD. The V gene lost 5 bases and the J gene lost 15 bases, with 13 bases spanning the gap. CDR3 nucleotides: TGTGCCACCAGTGCCCGTGAAAGGAGGTTCTTC. Translating it yields CATSARERRFF.

The chain recombines TRBV7-2 with TRBJ2-5, with TRBD2 identical over 7 bases. V gave up 1 base and J gave up 4 bases; unmatched junction bases: 3. Germline V gene data show CDR1 as SGHTA and CDR2 as FQGNSA. The CDR3 totals 14 residues. CDR3: CASSLGAGAETQYF. Written as DNA, the CDR3 is TGTGCCAGCAGCTTAGGGGCGGGAGCAGAGACCCAGTACTTC.

The table lists this clonotype with many counts. This chain joins TRBV28 and TRBJ2-7; either TRBD1 or TRBD2 may fit D (5 bases each). Trimming took off 5 bases at V and 4 bases at J, with 18 bases between the two ends. Per the germline V gene, CDR1 is MDHEN and CDR2 is SYDVKM. CDR3 length: 15 amino acids. The DNA for the CDR3 is TGTGCCAGCAGTCTTGGGACGTGGGATGGGTACGAGCAGTACTTC. It translates to CASSLGTWDGYEQYF. The full variable domain, its missing parts supplied by reference TRBV28 and TRBJ2-7, is DVKVTQSSRYLVKRTGEKVFLECVQDMDHENMFWYRQDPGLGLRLIYFSYDVKMKEKGDIPEGYSVSREKKERFSLILESASTNQTSMYLCASSLGTWDGYEQYFGPGTRLTVT.

The chain joins TRBV19 to TRBJ2-7; the match to TRBD1 covers 8 bases. Germline V gene data show CDR1 as LNHDA and CDR2 as SQIVND (reference sequence). V was pared by 3 bases and J by 5 bases, with 3 bases of the junction left unmatched. The CDR3 is made up of 13 amino acids. This CDR3 is CASSIGQGHEQYF. As DNA, the CDR3 is TGTGCCAGTAGTATCGGACAGGGACACGAGCAGTACTTC.

J is TRBJ2-7 and V is TRBV5-1; possible D gene TRBD1, 6 bases. V shed 2 bases and J shed 3 bases, with 12 bases lying between them. CDR3 length equals 14 residues. Germline V gives CDR1 SGHRS, CDR2 YFSETQ. CDR3 sequence reads: CASSLQGDFYEQYF. As DNA, the CDR3 is TGCGCCAGCAGCTTACAGGGAGACTTCTACGAGCAGTACTTC. The full variable domain, completed using reference TRBV5-1 and TRBJ2-7, is KAGVTQTPRYLIKTRGQQVTLSCSPISGHRSVSWYQQTPGQGLQFLFEYFSETQRNKGNFPGRFSGRQFSNSRSEMNVSTLELGDSALYLCASSLQGDFYEQYFGPGTRLTVT.

This clonotype was detected many times. The chain recombines TRBV27 with TRBJ2-7; the D gene could be TRBD1 or TRBD2 (7 bases each). The V end was cut by 7 bases, the J end by 0 bases, with 16 bases between. This CDR3 is 15 amino acids long. Germline V gene lookup returns CDR1 MNHEY and CDR2 SMNVEV (reference sequence). In DNA form, the CDR3 reads TGTGCCAGCACCAGGGGGGGCGGCGGCTCCTACGAGCAGTACTTC. This codes for CASTRGGGGSYEQYF.

This clonotype occurred many times. The chain links TRBV15 to TRBJ2-7, with D perhaps assigned TRBD1 or TRBD2 (5 bases each). CDR1 and CDR2 from the germline V gene are LNHNV and YYDKDF (reference sequence). The V end lost 2 bases, the J end lost 0 bases, and 11 bases lay between the germline ends. This CDR3 is built from 15 residues. CDR3: CATSRPHGGSYEQYF. CDR3 nucleotides: TGTGCCACCAGCAGACCCCATGGGGGCTCCTACGAGCAGTACTTC.

This chain joins TRBV5-8 and TRBJ2-7; D is undetermined. V gave up 2 bases and J gave up 3 bases, with 6 bases separating them. CDR3 size: 12 residues. Germline CDR1 is SGHTS and CDR2 is YDEGEE. The CDR3 protein is CASSLADYEQYF. CDR3 nucleotide sequence: TGTGCCAGCAGCTTAGCAGACTACGAGCAGTACTTC.